Listed here are 28 T cell receptor beta chains from one sample, sequenced in a study of cytomegalovirus exposure and HLA in healthy donors. PCR amplification relied on 60 Vbeta primers (plus 13 Jbeta primers). The data were produced by immunoSEQ multiplex PCR, yet TCRdb's version contains in-frame clones alone and is incomplete. This table holds around 110,000 clones, roughly 69% found once. Sequencing input: PBMCs. All receptors come from a woman younger than 45 in good health and CMV-seronegative.

The gene calls are TRBV7-2 and TRBJ2-7; TRBD2 agrees at 11 bases. This CDR3 has 15 amino acids. In germline, CDR1 is SGHTA, CDR2 FQGNSA. After removal of 1 base from V and 4 bases from J, the junction contained 3 bases not matched to a gene. The CDR3 loop reads CASSLVSGRDYEQYF. The CDR3 DNA reads TGTGCCAGCAGCTTAGTTAGCGGGAGGGATTACGAGCAGTACTTC.

This clone was seen a few times. Here the CDR3 DNA reads TGTGCCAGCAGCCAGGGACAGGGCCGACTAGCGTACACCGGGGAGCTGTTTTTT. Amino acids: CASSQGQGRLAYTGELFF. The V call is TRBV5-6, the J call TRBJ2-2; perhaps TRBD1 as D (9 bases). This CDR3 has 18 residues. CDR1 and CDR2 from the germline V gene are SGHDT and YYEEEE. Trimming shortened V by 4 bases and J by 3 bases, and 22 bases separated the two germline ends.

The V and J genes are TRBV28 and TRBJ2-7; D unclear. This CDR3 comprises 16 residues. In germline, CDR1 is MDHEN, CDR2 SYDVKM. Deletions cut 2 bases from V and 4 bases from J, with 18 bases between. The CDR3 here is CASSLGQPASIYEQYF. The CDR3 DNA reads as TGTGCCAGCAGTTTAGGGCAGCCAGCATCCATATACGAGCAGTACTTC.

The gene calls are TRBV27 and TRBJ2-2; possibly TRBD1 for D (5 bases). CDR1 is MNHEY and CDR2 is SMNVEV in the germline V gene (reference sequence). V shed 3 bases and J shed 8 bases, with 10 bases lying between them. The CDR3 covers 13 residues. The CDR3 spells CASSLRQTGELFF. For the CDR3, the DNA is TGTGCCAGCAGTTTGCGACAGACTGGGGAGCTGTTTTTT.

The chain links TRBV10-2 to TRBJ2-6; 7 bases map to TRBD2. The V and J ends lost 6 bases and 3 bases, in that order; junction bases with no gene match: 11. This CDR3 is built from 17 residues. Germline values: CDR1 WSHSY, CDR2 SAAADI. CDR3 amino acids: CASSGSWGGGGANVLTF. The CDR3 bases are TGCGCCAGCAGCGGCTCTTGGGGGGGTGGTGGGGCCAACGTCCTGACTTTC.

The chain recombines TRBV2 with TRBJ2-7, with 10 positions matching TRBD2. With V trimmed by 6 bases and J by 4 bases, 15 bases remained unmatched. The CDR3 has 17 amino acids. Germline loops: CDR1 SNHLY, CDR2 FYNNEI. CDR3 amino acids: CASSGRSLAGDGYEQYF. For the CDR3, the DNA is TGTGCCAGCAGCGGGAGGTCGCTAGCGGGGGACGGTTACGAGCAGTACTTC.

For this clone: Since a much larger clone is just one base distant, this may be a read error. The chain carries TRBV4-1 and TRBJ2-6; D might be TRBD1 (6 bases). CDR1 and CDR2 from the germline V gene are MGHRA and YSYEKL. The germline V and J ends were trimmed by 0 bases and 0 bases, with 6 bases remaining between them. CDR3 length equals 16 residues. CDR3 amino acids: CASSQEGGSGANVLTF. The DNA of the CDR3 is TGCGCCAGCAGCCAAGAAGGGGGCTCTGGGGCCAACGTCCTGACTTTC.

The V call is TRBV28, the J call TRBJ2-1; the D gene is possibly TRBD1 (6 bases). Trimming took off 7 bases at V and 15 bases at J, with 25 bases between the two ends. Germline CDR1 is MDHEN and CDR2 is SYDVKM. The CDR3 has 14 residues. CDR3 sequence: CASTRQDPPNAWFF. For the CDR3, the DNA is TGTGCCAGCACCCGACAGGACCCCCCAAACGCGTGGTTCTTC.

This rearrangement joins TRBV28 to TRBJ1-6; TRBD1 matches at 8 bases. In germline, CDR1 is MDHEN, CDR2 SYDVKM. This CDR3 is 14 amino acids long. With 6 bases clipped from V and 10 bases from J, the junction kept 8 bases outside the gene matches. CDR3 amino acids: CASRPRTGTSPLHF. Written as DNA, the CDR3 is TGTGCCAGCAGGCCAAGGACAGGGACCTCACCCCTCCACTTT.

V and J are TRBV5-4 and TRBJ1-2, with TRBD1 identical over 9 bases. Germline V gives CDR1 SGHNT, CDR2 YYREEE (reference sequence). With V trimmed by 7 bases and J by 7 bases, 11 bases remained unmatched. The CDR3 covers 14 residues. The DNA of the CDR3 is TGTGCCAGCGGACCGTCCGGGACAGGGTTTGGCTACACCTTC. It translates to CASGPSGTGFGYTF.

The V gene is TRBV28, the J gene TRBJ2-3; 12 bases are shared with TRBD2. With V trimmed by 2 bases and J by 6 bases, 6 bases remained unmatched. CDR3 length: 16 residues. The germline V gene encodes CDR1 MDHEN and CDR2 SYDVKM. Written as DNA, the CDR3 is TGTGCCAGCAGTTTAGTAGCTAGCGGGAGGGGGGATACGCAGTATTTT. Translated, it gives CASSLVASGRGDTQYF.

The rearrangement joins TRBV19 to TRBJ1-4, with D possibly TRBD1 on 5 matching bases. Looked up from germline, CDR1 is LNHDA and CDR2 is SQIVND (reference sequence). CDR3 length: 12 residues. V was trimmed by 10 bases and J by 6 bases, leaving 12 bases between them. The DNA for the CDR3 is TGTGCCACAGGGTTCCGGGATGAAAAACTGTTTTTT. Translating gives CATGFRDEKLFF.

This clone was seen a few times. The CDR3 sequence: CASSELAGAYNEQFF. The CDR3 nucleotides are TGTGCCAGCAGTGAACTAGCGGGAGCGTACAATGAGCAGTTCTTC. V gene TRBV2 combines with J gene TRBJ2-1; TRBD2 agrees at 10 bases. Germline assignment: CDR1 SNHLY and CDR2 FYNNEI. The trim removed 2 bases at V and 4 bases at J, leaving 2 bases unmatched. The CDR3 has 15 residues.

The chain joins TRBV11-2 to TRBJ2-2, with D perhaps TRBD2 (7 bases). Trimming removed 8 bases from V and 3 bases from J, with 19 bases in between. In germline, CDR1 is SGHAT, CDR2 FQNNGV. The CDR3 runs to 16 residues. The CDR3 reads CASGRGGGFDTGELFF. CDR3 nucleotide sequence: TGTGCCAGCGGACGAGGGGGAGGGTTCGACACCGGGGAGCTGTTTTTT.

This sequence joins TRBV7-9 and TRBJ2-6; 8 positions match TRBD1. Germline values: CDR1 SEHNR, CDR2 FQNEAQ (reference sequence). The V and J ends lost 5 bases and 0 bases, in that order; junction bases with no gene match: 9. The length of the CDR3 is 18 residues. Here the CDR3 DNA reads TGTGCCAGCAGCGCGCGGACAGGGAAAAACTCTGGGGCCAACGTCCTGACTTTC. Translation gives CASSARTGKNSGANVLTF.

The chain has TRBV5-6 and TRBJ2-5, with D perhaps TRBD2 (6 bases). The end of the DNA is better explained by TRBJ2-7, so the J call may be wrong. The CDR3 extends over 13 amino acids. Per the germline V gene, CDR1 is SGHDT and CDR2 is YYEEEE. CDR3 amino acids: CASSQEGYYEQYF. For the CDR3, the DNA is TGTGCCAGCAGCCAGGAGGGGTACTACGAGCAGTACTTC.

This chain connects TRBV5-6 to TRBJ2-1; D unclear. V was pared by 1 base and J by 5 bases, with 7 bases between. CDR1 is SGHDT, CDR2 YYEEEE, per germline. This CDR3 region has 13 residues. The CDR3 nucleotides read TGTGCCAGCAGCTTGATTCCAGACAATGAGCAGTTCTTC. Translation: CASSLIPDNEQFF.

This sequence joins TRBV7-3 and TRBJ2-1; perhaps TRBD1 as D (5 bases). V shed 5 bases and J shed 7 bases, with 9 bases lying between them. CDR3 length equals 12 residues. The germline V gene has CDR1 SGHTA and CDR2 FQGTGA. The CDR3 protein is CASSRQRNEQFF. CDR3 coding DNA: TGTGCCAGCAGCCGACAGAGGAATGAGCAGTTCTTC.

The J gene is TRBJ1-2, the V gene TRBV29-1; 9 bases agree with TRBD1. The ends lost 6 bases at V and 3 bases at J; junction bases unmatched: 5. This CDR3 comprises 13 residues. The germline gives CDR1 SQVTM, CDR2 ANQGSEA. The chain's CDR3 is CSVLTGGHYGYTF. CDR3 bases: TGCAGCGTCCTCACAGGGGGCCACTATGGCTACACCTTC.

This clone occurred once. The CDR3 nucleotides are TGTGCCAGCAGTGAAGGGACAGGGGGAGTGGACATTCAGTACTTC. This encodes CASSEGTGGVDIQYF. This chain joins TRBV2 and TRBJ2-4; 10 positions agree with TRBD1. The CDR3 runs 15 residues. Per the germline V gene, CDR1 is SNHLY and CDR2 is FYNNEI. V shed 1 base, J shed 8 bases, and the junction held 5 bases outside the gene matches.

The rearrangement links TRBV6-1 to TRBJ1-1; 9 bases are a match to TRBD1. V was clipped by 6 bases and J by 4 bases; unmatched bases: 3. The CDR3 runs 13 residues. Per the germline V gene, CDR1 is MNHNS and CDR2 is SASEGT. DNA of the CDR3: TGTGCCAGCAGAGGGACAGGGCCCACTGAAGCTTTCTTT. As protein: CASRGTGPTEAFF.

The chain employs TRBV5-5 and TRBJ1-5; 9 positions agree with TRBD1. CDR1 SGHKS and CDR2 YYEKEE come from the germline V gene (reference sequence). CDR3 length equals 15 residues. V lost 1 base and J lost 5; bases outside the gene matches: 4. This CDR3 is CASSLTGGEDQPQHF. The CDR3 DNA is TGTGCCAGCAGCTTGACAGGGGGCGAGGATCAGCCCCAGCATTTT.

The chain carries TRBV28 and TRBJ2-7; 10 nucleotides match TRBD2. Per the germline V gene, CDR1 is MDHEN and CDR2 is SYDVKM. Germline trimming cut 5 bases from V and 7 bases from J; bases unmatched to any gene: 8. CDR3 length: 14 amino acids. The CDR3 nucleotides are TGTGCCAGCAGTCCTCTAGCGGGAGTATGGGAGCAGTACTTC. Its protein is CASSPLAGVWEQYF.

This clone was recorded a few times. The chain employs TRBV28 and TRBJ2-2; 16 nucleotides line up with TRBD2. CDR3 length: 19 residues. Germline V lookup: CDR1 MDHEN, CDR2 SYDVKM. V trimming: 3 bases; J trimming: 4 bases; junction bases outside the gene matches: 8. CDR3 nucleotides: TGTGCCAGCAGTTTTTCCGGGACTAGCGGGAGGGAGCTCACCGGGGAGCTGTTTTTT. Translation: CASSFSGTSGRELTGELFF.

This clone turned up a few times. The rearrangement joins TRBV6-4 to TRBJ2-1; 10 bases match TRBD2. Trimming cost V 5 bases and J 5 bases; bases outside gene matches: 6. The CDR3 covers 15 residues. CDR1 and CDR2 from the germline V gene are MRHNA and SNTAGT. CDR3 DNA sequence: TGTGCCAGCAGTCTCCTAGCGGGAGACAACAATGAGCAGTTCTTC. It codes for CASSLLAGDNNEQFF.

This sequence joins TRBV28 and TRBJ2-7; 8 nucleotides line up with TRBD2. Trimming cost V 5 bases and J 1 base; bases outside gene matches: 4. CDR3 length: 14 amino acids. The germline gives CDR1 MDHEN, CDR2 SYDVKM. CDR3: CASSLSGISYEQYF. The CDR3 coding sequence is TGTGCCAGCAGTCTTAGCGGGATTTCCTACGAGCAGTACTTC.

The chain uses TRBV19 and TRBJ2-7; TRBD1 aligns across 11 bases. Germline CDR1 and CDR2: LNHDA and SQIVND (reference sequence). The CDR3 runs to 13 residues. The CDR3 sequence: CATGQGASYEQYF. In DNA form, the CDR3 reads TGTGCTACCGGACAGGGGGCTTCCTACGAGCAGTACTTC.

This sequence joins TRBV27 and TRBJ2-7, with 9 bases aligning to TRBD2. With V trimmed by 5 bases and J by 5 bases, 13 bases remained unmatched. CDR3 length: 16 amino acids. Germline assignment: CDR1 MNHEY and CDR2 SMNVEV (reference sequence). The chain's CDR3 is CASSPAGLANHHEQYF. The CDR3 DNA follows: TGTGCCAGCAGTCCAGCCGGACTAGCGAATCACCACGAGCAGTACTTC.